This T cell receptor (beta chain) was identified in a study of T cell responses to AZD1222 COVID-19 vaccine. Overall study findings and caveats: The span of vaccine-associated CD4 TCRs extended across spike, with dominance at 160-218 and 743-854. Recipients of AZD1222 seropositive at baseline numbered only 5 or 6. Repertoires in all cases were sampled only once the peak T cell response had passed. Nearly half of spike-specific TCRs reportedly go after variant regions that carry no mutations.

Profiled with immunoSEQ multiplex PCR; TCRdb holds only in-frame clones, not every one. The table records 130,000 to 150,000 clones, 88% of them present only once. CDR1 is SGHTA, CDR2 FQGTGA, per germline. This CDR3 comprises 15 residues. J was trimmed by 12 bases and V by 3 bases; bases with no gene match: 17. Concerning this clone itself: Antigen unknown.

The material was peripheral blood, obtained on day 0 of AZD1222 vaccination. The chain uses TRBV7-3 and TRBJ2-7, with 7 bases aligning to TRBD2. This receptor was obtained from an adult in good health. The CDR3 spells CASSFQAGPLHRGYF. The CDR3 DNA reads TGTGCCAGCAGCTTCCAAGCGGGGCCCCTACACCGCGGGTACTTC.